The present T cell receptor beta chain was sequenced within a study of T cell repertoires in urothelial bladder cancer. The count of this clone is one. Sequencing used immunoSEQ multiplex PCR; TCRdb keeps in-frame clones, though not all of them. The sample records 5,000 to 6,500 clones, 60% to 80% being singletons. The source is a human donor with urothelial carcinoma. Sequenced: tumor-infiltrating cells from bladder cancer.

In DNA, the CDR3 is TGCGCCAGCAGCTTGGCCGGGGGAAACACCATATATTTT. Its protein product is CASSLAGGNTIYF. J is TRBJ1-3 and V is TRBV5-1; no reliable D call. Germline assignment: CDR1 SGHRS and CDR2 YFSETQ. Deletions cut 0 bases from V and 4 bases from J, with 5 bases between. This CDR3 contains 13 residues. The full variable domain, in which reference TRBV5-1 and TRBJ1-3 provide the parts outside the CDR3, is KAGVTQTPRYLIKTRGQQVTLSCSPISGHRSVSWYQQTPGQGLQFLFEYFSETQRNKGNFPGRFSGRQFSNSRSEMNVSTLELGDSALYLCASSLAGGNTIYFGEGSWLTVV.